The rows below give T cell receptor beta chains drawn from one sample of a study of T cell changes during pregnancy in multiple sclerosis. Method: immunoSEQ multiplex PCR; TCRdb's copy keeps in-frame clones and lacks some. The sample records just under 85,000 clones, approximately 90% being singletons. The sample in question was peripheral blood, obtained in the first trimester of pregnancy. These receptors were collected from a female donor with multiple sclerosis, enrolled in a pregnancy study. Both conserved end residues are part of each CDR3. A D gene is named only where the DNA matches it firmly.

d_call: .
j_call: TRBJ2-7
v_call: TRBV12-5
cdr3_nt: TGTGCTAGTGGTTTGGTATTACGTGGGCTGAGCTACGAGCAGTACTTC
cdr3_aa: CASGLVLRGLSYEQYF

d_call: .
j_call: TRBJ2-7
v_call: TRBV7-8
cdr3_nt: TGTGCCAGCAGCCAGGCGTCCGGAGGGTACGAGCAGTACTTC
cdr3_aa: CASSQASGGYEQYF

d_call: TRBD1
j_call: TRBJ1-2
v_call: TRBV10-3
cdr3_nt: TGTGCCATCAGTGATGGGACAGACTATGGCTACACCTTC
cdr3_aa: CAISDGTDYGYTF

d_call: TRBD2
j_call: TRBJ2-1
v_call: TRBV11-2
cdr3_nt: TGTGCCAGCAGCCGTCGACTAGCTCAGGATGAGCAGTTCTTC
cdr3_aa: CASSRRLAQDEQFF

d_call: .
j_call: TRBJ1-2
v_call: TRBV6-1
cdr3_nt: TGTGCCAGCAGTGAATCCCGGGGGGACTATGGCTACACCTTC
cdr3_aa: CASSESRGDYGYTF

d_call: .
j_call: TRBJ2-3
v_call: TRBV27
cdr3_nt: TGTGCCAGCAGACCTAACACAGATACGCAGTATTTT
cdr3_aa: CASRPNTDTQYF

d_call: TRBD1
j_call: TRBJ2-1
v_call: TRBV29-1
cdr3_nt: TGCAGCGTGGACAGGGGTGGATACAATGAGCAGTTCTTC
cdr3_aa: CSVDRGGYNEQFF

d_call: .
j_call: TRBJ1-6
v_call: TRBV5-1
cdr3_nt: TGCGCCAGCAGCTTGGCCGATTCACCCCTCCACTTT
cdr3_aa: CASSLADSPLHF

d_call: .
j_call: TRBJ2-5
v_call: TRBV6-1
cdr3_nt: TGTGCCAGCAGTGAAGCGCCGGGAAAATCGACGGAGACCCAGTACTTC
cdr3_aa: CASSEAPGKSTETQYF

d_call: TRBD2
j_call: TRBJ2-7
v_call: TRBV19
cdr3_nt: TGTGCCAGTAGTATTGGACTAGCGGGAAACGTCGAGCAGTACTTC
cdr3_aa: CASSIGLAGNVEQYF

d_call: .
j_call: TRBJ1-1
v_call: TRBV7-8
cdr3_nt: TGTGCCAGCAGCTTACCAGGGTCCGCCACTGAAGCTTTCTTT
cdr3_aa: CASSLPGSATEAFF

d_call: TRBD2
j_call: TRBJ2-1
v_call: TRBV7-9
cdr3_nt: TGTGCCAGCAGCTCATCTACGGGGGGGGTAGCGGGAGTTCTTGAGCAGTTCTTC
cdr3_aa: CASSSSTGGVAGVLEQFF

d_call: TRBD1
j_call: TRBJ2-5
v_call: TRBV7-3
cdr3_nt: TGTGCCAGCAGCTTAATAGGGGGCTCAGGTGGGACCCAGTACTTC
cdr3_aa: CASSLIGGSGGTQYF

d_call: .
j_call: TRBJ2-2
v_call: TRBV7-6
cdr3_nt: TGTGCCAGCAGCCCGAGCACGAACACCGGGGAGCTGTTTTTT
cdr3_aa: CASSPSTNTGELFF

d_call: .
j_call: TRBJ1-5
v_call: TRBV15
cdr3_nt: TGTGCCACCAGCAGAGAGGGCCTTAGCAATCAGCCCCAGCATTTT
cdr3_aa: CATSREGLSNQPQHF

d_call: TRBD1
j_call: TRBJ1-2
v_call: TRBV30
cdr3_nt: TGTGCCTCCGACAGGGGTGGCTACACCTTC
cdr3_aa: CASDRGGYTF

d_call: TRBD1
j_call: TRBJ2-7
v_call: TRBV19
cdr3_nt: TGTGCCAGTAGTTCTCCGGGACAGGGGTTTGGCGAGCAGTACTTC
cdr3_aa: CASSSPGQGFGEQYF

d_call: .
j_call: TRBJ2-1
v_call: TRBV5-1
cdr3_nt: TGCGCCAGCAGCTTGGCGGGACTCCCAGGTGAGCAGTTCTTC
cdr3_aa: CASSLAGLPGEQFF

d_call: TRBD1
j_call: TRBJ1-2
v_call: TRBV4-1
cdr3_nt: TGCGCCAGCAGCCAAGGGGACAGGGGGCAGAGGGGCTACACCTTC
cdr3_aa: CASSQGDRGQRGYTF

d_call: .
j_call: TRBJ1-3
v_call: TRBV15
cdr3_nt: TGTGCCACCAGCAGAGCCAAAGGACATCACTCTGGAAACACCATATATTTT
cdr3_aa: CATSRAKGHHSGNTIYF

d_call: .
j_call: TRBJ1-5
v_call: TRBV4-1
cdr3_nt: TGCGCCAGCAGCCAATGGCCGAATCAGCCCCAGCATTTT
cdr3_aa: CASSQWPNQPQHF

d_call: TRBD1
j_call: TRBJ2-2
v_call: TRBV23-1
cdr3_nt: TGCGCCAGCAGCCCACCGAGGACAGGGTCCAACGGGGAGCTGTTTTTT
cdr3_aa: CASSPPRTGSNGELFF

d_call: TRBD1
j_call: TRBJ1-2
v_call: TRBV15
cdr3_nt: TGTGCCACCAGCGCATTGTCGACAGGGGGCCGTGGCTACACCTTC
cdr3_aa: CATSALSTGGRGYTF

d_call: TRBD2
j_call: TRBJ2-2
v_call: TRBV7-2
cdr3_nt: TGTGCCAGCAGCCCGAGACTAGCGGGGGCCTTCGGGGAGCTGTTTTTT
cdr3_aa: CASSPRLAGAFGELFF

d_call: .
j_call: TRBJ1-4
v_call: TRBV4-1
cdr3_nt: TGCGCCAGCAGCCAAGGACAGGTGGACTATGAAAAACTGTTTTTT
cdr3_aa: CASSQGQVDYEKLFF

d_call: .
j_call: TRBJ1-3
v_call: TRBV2
cdr3_nt: TGTGCCAGCAGCCCTTCGGCGGGGGCTAGCTCTGGAAACACCATATATTTT
cdr3_aa: CASSPSAGASSGNTIYF

d_call: .
j_call: TRBJ2-1
v_call: TRBV5-1
cdr3_nt: TGCGCCAGCAGCTCAAACCGAGCTACCCGCAATGAGCAGTTCTTC
cdr3_aa: CASSSNRATRNEQFF

d_call: TRBD1
j_call: TRBJ2-7
v_call: TRBV6-6
cdr3_nt: TGTGCCAGCATTAAAAACCGGGACAGGGACTCCTACGAGCAGTACTTC
cdr3_aa: CASIKNRDRDSYEQYF

d_call: TRBD1
j_call: TRBJ2-5
v_call: TRBV5-4
cdr3_nt: TGTGCCAGCAGCTGGGGACAGGGACGAGGGGCGAAGACCCAGTACTTC
cdr3_aa: CASSWGQGRGAKTQYF

d_call: TRBD2
j_call: TRBJ2-3
v_call: TRBV7-3
cdr3_nt: TGTGCCAGCAGCTCAGCGGGAGCTGGGGATACGCAGTATTTT
cdr3_aa: CASSSAGAGDTQYF

d_call: .
j_call: TRBJ1-1
v_call: TRBV27
cdr3_nt: TGTGCCAGCAGTTTATTGGGGGGGGAAAACACTGAAGCTTTCTTT
cdr3_aa: CASSLLGGENTEAFF

d_call: .
j_call: TRBJ2-5
v_call: TRBV12-5
cdr3_nt: TGTGCTAGTGCCGGGGTGGACGAGACCCAGTACTTC
cdr3_aa: CASAGVDETQYF

d_call: .
j_call: TRBJ2-6
v_call: TRBV7-3
cdr3_nt: TGTGCCAGCAGCTTAGTGGCAGGGCGAGGCTCTGGGGCCAACGTCCTGACTTTC
cdr3_aa: CASSLVAGRGSGANVLTF

d_call: .
j_call: TRBJ2-6
v_call: TRBV4-3
cdr3_nt: TGCGCCAGCAGCCACGCTGGGGCCAACGTCCTGACTTTC
cdr3_aa: CASSHAGANVLTF

d_call: .
j_call: TRBJ1-5
v_call: TRBV27
cdr3_nt: TGTGCCAGCAGTTTACAGGGACATTCCTATCAGCCCCAGCATTTT
cdr3_aa: CASSLQGHSYQPQHF

d_call: TRBD1
j_call: TRBJ1-1
v_call: TRBV28
cdr3_nt: TGTGCCAGCAGTTTATTGGCCCAGGGGGGCACTGAAGCTTTCTTT
cdr3_aa: CASSLLAQGGTEAFF